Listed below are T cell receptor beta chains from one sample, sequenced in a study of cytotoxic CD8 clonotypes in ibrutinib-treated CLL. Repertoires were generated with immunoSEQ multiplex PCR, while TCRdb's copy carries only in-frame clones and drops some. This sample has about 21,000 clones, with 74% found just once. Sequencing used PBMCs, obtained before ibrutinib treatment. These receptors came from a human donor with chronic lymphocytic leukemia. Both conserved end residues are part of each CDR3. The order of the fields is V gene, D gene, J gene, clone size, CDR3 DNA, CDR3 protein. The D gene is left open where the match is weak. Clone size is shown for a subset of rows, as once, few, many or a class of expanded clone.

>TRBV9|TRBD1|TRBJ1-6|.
TGTGCCAGCAGCGTAGCTGACAGGGCGGATTCACCCCTCCACTTT
CASSVADRADSPLHF
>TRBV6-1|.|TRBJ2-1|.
TGTGCCAGCAGCAGGGAGCCCACCATCAATGAGCAGTTCTTC
CASSREPTINEQFF
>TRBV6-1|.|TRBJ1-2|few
TGTGCCAGCAGTGAACACGTCTATGGCTACACCTTC
CASSEHVYGYTF
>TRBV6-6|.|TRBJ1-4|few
TGTGCCAGCAGTTACGACAGCTCGGGTGAAAAACTGTTTTTT
CASSYDSSGEKLFF
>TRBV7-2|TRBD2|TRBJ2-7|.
TGTGCCAGCACCATACTAGCGGGAGGGACCGAGCAGTACTTC
CASTILAGGTEQYF
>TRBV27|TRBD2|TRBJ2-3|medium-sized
TGTGCCAGCAGTCTCGGGGGGGCAGACGGTTGGTATTTT
CASSLGGADGWYF
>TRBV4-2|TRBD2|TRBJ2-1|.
TGTGCCAGCAGCTTGACGGCTAGCGGGAGGGGCAATGAGCAGTTCTTC
CASSLTASGRGNEQFF
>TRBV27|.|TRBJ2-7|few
TGTGCCAGCAGTTTATCTGTTGACAGCTACGAGCAGTACTTC
CASSLSVDSYEQYF
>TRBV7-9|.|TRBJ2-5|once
TGTGCCAGCAGCCAGGAGGGAGAGACCCAGTACTTC
CASSQEGETQYF
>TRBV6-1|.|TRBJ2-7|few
TGTGCCAGCAGTGAAGAGGGGGGACTCACCTACGAGCAGTACTTC
CASSEEGGLTYEQYF
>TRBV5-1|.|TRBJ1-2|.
TGCGCCAGCAGCTTAACGCCGGAACCGAGAAACTATGGCTACACCTTC
CASSLTPEPRNYGYTF
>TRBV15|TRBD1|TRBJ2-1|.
TGTGCCACCAGCAGAGAAAGGGGGACAGGGGCGTACAATGAGCAGTTCTTC
CATSRERGTGAYNEQFF
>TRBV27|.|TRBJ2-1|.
TGTGCCAGCAGTTCGTGGCGTGGGGGAAACAATGAGCAGTTCTTC
CASSSWRGGNNEQFF
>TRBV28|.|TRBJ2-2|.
TGTGCCAGCAGTTTTTTAAGAGGGCGGGCCGGGGAGCTGTTTTTT
CASSFLRGRAGELFF
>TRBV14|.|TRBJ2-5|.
TGTGCCAGCAGCCAAGAATGGGAGACCCAGTACTTC
CASSQEWETQYF
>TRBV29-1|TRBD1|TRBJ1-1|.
TGCAGCGTTCGTAAAGCGTCGGGACAGGGGTTCTCTGAAGCTTTCTTT
CSVRKASGQGFSEAFF
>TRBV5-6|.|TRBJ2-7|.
TGTGCCAGCAGCTTTAGGATGGCAGGTGAGGAGCAGTACTTC
CASSFRMAGEEQYF
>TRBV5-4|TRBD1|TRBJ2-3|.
TGTGCCAGCAGCTTCGGGACAGGGGGCTTGAATACGCAGTATTTT
CASSFGTGGLNTQYF
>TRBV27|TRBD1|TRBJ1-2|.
TGTGCCAGCAGTGTCACGGGACAGCCAAACTATGGCTACACCTTC
CASSVTGQPNYGYTF
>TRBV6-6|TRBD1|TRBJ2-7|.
TGTGCCAGCAGTTACACCACCGGGACAGGGATATACGAGCAGTACTTC
CASSYTTGTGIYEQYF
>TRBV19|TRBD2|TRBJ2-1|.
TGTGCCAGTAGTATAGGAACTAGCGGGAGATCCTACAATGAGCAGTTCTTC
CASSIGTSGRSYNEQFF
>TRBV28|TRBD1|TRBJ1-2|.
TGTGCCAGCACCACCGGGACAGGGACCGGCTACACCTTC
CASTTGTGTGYTF
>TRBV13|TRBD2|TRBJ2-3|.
TGTGCCAGCAGCCCATCGGGGGGTACAGATACGCAGTATTTT
CASSPSGGTDTQYF
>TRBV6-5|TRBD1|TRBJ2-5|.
TGTGCCAGCAGCTACTCCCCCCCAGGGGGTGGGGAGACCCAGTACTTC
CASSYSPPGGGETQYF
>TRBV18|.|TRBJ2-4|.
TGTGCCAGCTCACCCTCGTCCCAAAACATTCAGTACTTC
CASSPSSQNIQYF
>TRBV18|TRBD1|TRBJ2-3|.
TGTGCCAGCTCACCACCGGGACAGGGGTCAGATACGCAGTATTTT
CASSPPGQGSDTQYF
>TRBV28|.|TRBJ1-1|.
TGTGCCAGCAGTCTCAAATTGGGTTCCCTTCACATGAACACTGAAGCTTTCTTT
CASSLKLGSLHMNTEAFF
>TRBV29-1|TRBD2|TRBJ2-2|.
TGCAGCGCCTTAACGGGGGGGAGAGCTACCGGGGAGCTGTTTTTT
CSALTGGRATGELFF
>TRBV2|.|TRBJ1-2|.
TGTGCCAGCTCCGTTGGGGACCTCGTGGGAAACTATGGCTACACCTTC
CASSVGDLVGNYGYTF
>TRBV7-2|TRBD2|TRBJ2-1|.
TGTGCCAGCAGCTTACGGTTCGGGGGAGGGCTAAGTTACAATGAGCAGTTCTTC
CASSLRFGGGLSYNEQFF
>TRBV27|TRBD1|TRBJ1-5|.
TGTGCCAGCAAGGGACAGGGAAATCAGCCCCAGCATTTT
CASKGQGNQPQHF
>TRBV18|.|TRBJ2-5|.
TGTGCCAGCTCACCTGCGAGGGGCGAGACCCAGTACTTC
CASSPARGETQYF
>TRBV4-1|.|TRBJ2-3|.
TGCGCCAGCAGCCAAGATCCGACAGATACGCAGTATTTT
CASSQDPTDTQYF
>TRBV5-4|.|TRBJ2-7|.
TGTGCCAGCAGCTTGGAGTCCCTAGCTCGGGAGCAGTACTTC
CASSLESLAREQYF
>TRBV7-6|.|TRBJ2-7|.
TGTGCCAGCAGCTTAGCCCAGGGCCACGAGCAGTACTTC
CASSLAQGHEQYF
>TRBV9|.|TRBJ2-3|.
TGTGCCAGCAGCGTAGAAACAAGCACAGATACGCAGTATTTT
CASSVETSTDTQYF
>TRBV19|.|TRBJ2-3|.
TGTGCCAGTAGAGTTGGCGGAACTCGCACAGATACGCAGTATTTT
CASRVGGTRTDTQYF
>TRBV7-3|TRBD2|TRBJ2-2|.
TGTGCCAGCAGCCCCTACCCGGTACTAGCGGGAGGGCCCGGGGAGCTGTTTTTT
CASSPYPVLAGGPGELFF
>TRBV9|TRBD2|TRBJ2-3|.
TGTGCCAGCAGCCAGACCGCGGGACTAGCCACAGATACGCAGTATTTT
CASSQTAGLATDTQYF
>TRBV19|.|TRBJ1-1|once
TGTGCCAGCTATTTGAACACTGAAGCTTTCTTT
CASYLNTEAFF
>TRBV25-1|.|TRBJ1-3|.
TGTGCCAGCAGTGAATTGAGGGGAACTGGAAACACCATATATTTT
CASSELRGTGNTIYF
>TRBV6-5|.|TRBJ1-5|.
TGTGCCAGCACCCAGCGGACGGCGGGCAATCAGCCCCAGCATTTT
CASTQRTAGNQPQHF
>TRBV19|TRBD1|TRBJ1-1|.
TGTGCCAGTAGATGGGACAGGCTGAACACTGAAGCTTTCTTT
CASRWDRLNTEAFF
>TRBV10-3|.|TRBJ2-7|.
TGTGCCATCAGCAGCGGAGCGGCCTACGAGCAGTACTTC
CAISSGAAYEQYF
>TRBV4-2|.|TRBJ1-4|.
TGTGCCAGCAGCCTCCGCCCCCGGGCGGAAGAAAAACTGTTTTTT
CASSLRPRAEEKLFF
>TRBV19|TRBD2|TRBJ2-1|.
TGTGCCAGTCGAACTAGCGGGAACCCTCTAAGTGAGCAGTTCTTC
CASRTSGNPLSEQFF
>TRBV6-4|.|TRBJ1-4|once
TGTGCCACCATTTTTTGTCGGGGCCTTATAGTTGAAAAACTGTTTTTT
CATIFCRGLIVEKLFF
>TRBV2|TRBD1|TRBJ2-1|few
TGTGCCAGCAGTGAAGAAGGGACAGGTTCGATTGGTGAGCAGTTCTTC
CASSEEGTGSIGEQFF
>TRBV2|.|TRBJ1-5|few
TGTGCCAGCAACAGGGATAACAATCAGCCCCAGCATTTT
CASNRDNNQPQHF
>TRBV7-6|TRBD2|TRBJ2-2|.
TGTGCCAGCAGGACCGAGCGGCGGGAGAACCCCGGGGAGCTGTTTTTT
CASRTERRENPGELFF